Listed here are 3 T cell receptor beta chains from one sample, sequenced in a study of PD-L1 blockade in urothelial cancer. Repertoires were generated with immunoSEQ multiplex PCR, while TCRdb's copy carries only in-frame clones and drops some. Of about 130,000 clones in the sample, roughly 88% were seen once. Time point: peripheral blood 6 weeks after treatment start. The input for sequencing was PBMCs, taken around atezolizumab (anti-PD-L1) treatment. All receptors come from a man aged 50-60 years with urothelial cancer.

V usage is TRBV7-2 and J usage is TRBJ2-1; 8 bases are shared with TRBD2. Trimming took 1 base from V and 4 from J; bases not matched to a gene: 6. Germline V gives CDR1 SGHTA, CDR2 FQGNSA. The CDR3 extends over 16 amino acids. The CDR3 coding sequence is TGTGCCAGCAGCTTAGAGAGCGGGAGAGGTTACAATGAGCAGTTCTTC. Translated: CASSLESGRGYNEQFF. Filled out from reference TRBV7-2 and TRBJ2-1, the complete variable domain reads GAGVSQSPSNKVTEKGKDVELRCDPISGHTALYWYRQSLGQGLEFLIYFQGNSAPDKSGLPSDRFSAERTGGSVSTLTIQRTQQEDSAVYLCASSLESGRGYNEQFFGPGTRLTVL.

The chain uses TRBV7-3 and TRBJ2-1, with 10 bases fitting TRBD2. The CDR3 is 15 residues long. Germline trimming cut 5 bases from V and 5 bases from J; bases unmatched to any gene: 6. CDR1 SGHTA and CDR2 FQGTGA come from the germline V gene. CDR3 sequence: CASSTTSGAHNEQFF. The CDR3 nucleotides read TGTGCCAGCAGCACAACTAGCGGGGCTCACAATGAGCAGTTCTTC.

This chain uses TRBV5-8 with TRBJ1-5; TRBD1 matches 12 bases. CDR1 and CDR2 (germline): SGHTS, YDEGEE. The CDR3 length is 15 residues. The V gene end was trimmed by 6 bases and the J gene end by 5 bases; junction bases not matched to a gene: 6. This CDR3 is CASTIGTGGYQPQHF. In DNA, the CDR3 is TGTGCCAGCACCATCGGGACAGGGGGCTATCAGCCCCAGCATTTT.